The 8 T cell receptor beta chains below come from one sample, sequenced in a study of shared clonotypes between healthy human individuals. Sequencing was performed with immunoSEQ multiplex PCR; in TCRdb, only in-frame clones are kept and a portion is missing. The sample records about 1.5 million clones, 95% to 99% being singletons. What was sequenced was naive CD4+ T cells sorted from blood. This sample's subset: CD45RA+ positively selected. The source is a man aged 25 to 40 in good health.

The chain has TRBV18 and TRBJ2-3; perhaps D is TRBD1 or TRBD2 (6 bases each). Trimming pared 6 bases from V and 3 bases from J, leaving 22 bases between. Germline loops: CDR1 KGHSH, CDR2 LQKENI. CDR3 length equals 17 residues. CDR3 residues: CASSSRLGGAPTDTQYF. The CDR3 DNA follows: TGTGCCAGCTCCTCGCGACTCGGGGGCGCCCCGACAGATACGCAGTATTTT.

This clone occurred once. V and J are TRBV19 and TRBJ2-2, with TRBD2 as a possible D gene (5 bases). This CDR3 contains 15 residues. Trimming removed 7 bases at V and 0 bases at J, with 12 bases between. Germline-derived CDR1 and CDR2 are LNHDA and SQIVND (reference sequence). This CDR3 reads CASTRTAPNTGELFF. CDR3 in DNA: TGTGCCAGTACCAGGACTGCCCCGAACACCGGGGAGCTGTTTTTT.

J is TRBJ2-2 and V is TRBV9, with D hard to call. Germline CDR1 and CDR2: SGDLS and YYNGEE. V was shortened by 1 base and J by 3 bases, with 10 bases between the two germline ends. The CDR3 sequence is 15 residues long. CDR3 loop: CASSVQGPHTGELFF. In nucleotides, the CDR3 is TGTGCCAGCAGCGTACAAGGACCCCACACCGGGGAGCTGTTTTTT.

The rearrangement links TRBV5-4 to TRBJ2-1; TRBD2 might be the D (6 bases). Trimming removed 3 bases at V and 4 bases at J, with 11 bases between. Germline values: CDR1 SGHNT, CDR2 YYREEE (reference sequence). This CDR3 region has 14 residues. CDR3 coding DNA: TGTGCCAGCAGCTGGGACTCAGATTACAATGAGCAGTTCTTC. Its protein product is CASSWDSDYNEQFF.

This chain links TRBV11-1 with TRBJ2-1, with 13 bases that match TRBD2. With 3 bases clipped from V and 7 bases from J, the junction kept 9 bases outside the gene matches. Germline V gene lookup returns CDR1 SGHAT and CDR2 FQDESV (reference sequence). CDR3 length: 17 amino acids. In DNA form, the CDR3 reads TGTGCCAGCAGCTTCCTTCACGGGACTAGCGGGACAAATGAGCAGTTCTTC. Amino acids: CASSFLHGTSGTNEQFF.

J is TRBJ1-1 and V is TRBV19; maybe TRBD1 (5 bases). The CDR3 extends over 12 amino acids. Germline CDR1 reads LNHDA; CDR2 reads SQIVND (reference sequence). V was shortened by 6 bases and J by 6 bases, with 11 bases between the two germline ends. The CDR3: CASSWKGAEAFF. CDR3 in DNA: TGTGCCAGTAGCTGGAAAGGGGCTGAAGCTTTCTTT.

This clone was seen once. The same CDR3 also results from other DNA sequences found in this sample. This chain links TRBV28 with TRBJ2-7; no firm D call. The germline V gene has CDR1 MDHEN and CDR2 SYDVKM. Trimming removed 6 bases from V and 6 bases from J, with 9 bases in between. The CDR3 totals 11 residues. CDR3: CASSRFLEQYF. CDR3 DNA: TGTGCCAGCAGCCGTTTTCTCGAGCAGTACTTC. The whole variable domain, remainder taken from reference TRBV28 and TRBJ2-7, is DVKVTQSSRYLVKRTGEKVFLECVQDMDHENMFWYRQDPGLGLRLIYFSYDVKMKEKGDIPEGYSVSREKKERFSLILESASTNQTSMYLCASSRFLEQYFGPGTRLTVT.

The CDR3 reads CASSLVGWGDEQYF. The DNA for the CDR3 is TGTGCCAGCAGCTTGGTGGGATGGGGTGACGAGCAGTACTTC. This chain connects TRBV5-4 to TRBJ2-7; no reliable D call. The CDR3 has 14 amino acids. The ends were cut back, 0 bases at V and 5 bases at J, with 12 bases in the middle. The germline V gene has CDR1 SGHNT and CDR2 YYREEE (reference sequence).